The entry below gives a single T cell receptor beta chain sequence along with its context. Its antigen is not known. As to time point: week 23, last vaccination. Topical imiquimod was applied with each vaccine dose, which held 300 ug of mutant IDH1 20-mer peptide. The sample comes from a study of a mutant IDH1 vaccine in newly diagnosed glioma. Study information: First vaccine doses came 4-6 weeks after radiotherapy alone, or with temozolomide cycles. Most had both radiotherapy and temozolomide beforehand; others had only one. Of treated patients, approximately 62% were men and roughly 40% women, averaging about 40 years.

Findings and caveats of the study: Seemingly, top peripheral T cell clonotype changes bore no relation to pseudoprogression.

Generated by immunoSEQ multiplex PCR, the TCRdb table keeps only in-frame clones and is missing some. The sample has more than 20,000 clones; approximately 82% are singletons. CDR1 is GTSNPN and CDR2 is SVGIG in the germline V gene (reference sequence). The junction had 2 bases not matched to a gene; V was cut back by 1 base and J by 5 bases. The CDR3 is made up of 12 amino acids. V usage is TRBV30 and J usage is TRBJ2-7, with 7 bases aligning to TRBD1. This sample comprised PBMCs, obtained from a glioma patient whose treatment included an IDH1 peptide vaccine. This receptor was taken from a man aged 30-40 years with glioma. CDR3 in amino acids: CAWSATGHEQYF. CDR3 coding DNA: TGTGCCTGGAGTGCGACAGGGCACGAGCAGTACTTC.